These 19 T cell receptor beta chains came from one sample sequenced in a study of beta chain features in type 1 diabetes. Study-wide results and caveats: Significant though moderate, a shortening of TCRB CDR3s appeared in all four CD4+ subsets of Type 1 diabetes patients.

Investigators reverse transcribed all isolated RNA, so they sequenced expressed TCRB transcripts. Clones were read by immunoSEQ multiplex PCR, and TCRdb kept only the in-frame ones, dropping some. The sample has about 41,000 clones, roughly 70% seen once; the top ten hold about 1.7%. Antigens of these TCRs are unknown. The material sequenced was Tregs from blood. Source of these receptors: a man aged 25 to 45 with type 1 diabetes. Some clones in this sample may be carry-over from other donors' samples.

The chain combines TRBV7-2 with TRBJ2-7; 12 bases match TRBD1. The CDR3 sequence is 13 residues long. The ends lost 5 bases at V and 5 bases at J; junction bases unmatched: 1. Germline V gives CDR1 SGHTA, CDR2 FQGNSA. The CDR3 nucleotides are TGTGCCAGCAGCCGGGACAGGGGGCACGAGCAGTACTTC. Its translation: CASSRDRGHEQYF.

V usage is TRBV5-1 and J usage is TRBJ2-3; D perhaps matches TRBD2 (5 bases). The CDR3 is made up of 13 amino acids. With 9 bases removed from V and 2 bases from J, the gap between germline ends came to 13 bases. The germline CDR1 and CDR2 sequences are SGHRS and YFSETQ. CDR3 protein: CATGRTSTDTQYF. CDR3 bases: TGCGCCACCGGGCGGACTTCCACAGATACGCAGTATTTT.

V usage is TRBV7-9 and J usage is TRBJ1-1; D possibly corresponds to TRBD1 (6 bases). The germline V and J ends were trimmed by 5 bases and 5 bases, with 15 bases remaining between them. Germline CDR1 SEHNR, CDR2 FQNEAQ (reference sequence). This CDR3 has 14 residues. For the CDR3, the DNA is TGTGCCAGCAGCGCAACACAGGGAAGGACTGAAGCTTTCTTT. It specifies CASSATQGRTEAFF.

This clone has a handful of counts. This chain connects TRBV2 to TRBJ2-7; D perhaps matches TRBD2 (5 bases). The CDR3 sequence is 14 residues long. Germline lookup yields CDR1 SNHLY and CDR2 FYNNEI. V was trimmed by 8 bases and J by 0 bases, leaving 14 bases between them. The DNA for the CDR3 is TGTGCCAGCGCGGGCAGTTCCAGCTCCTACGAGCAGTACTTC. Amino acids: CASAGSSSSYEQYF.

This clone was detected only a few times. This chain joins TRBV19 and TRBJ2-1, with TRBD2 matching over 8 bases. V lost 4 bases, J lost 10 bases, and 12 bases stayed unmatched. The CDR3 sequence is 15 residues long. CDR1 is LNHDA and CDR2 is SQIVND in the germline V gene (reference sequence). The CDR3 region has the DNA TGTGCCAGTAGTAGTATAGCGGGGAACCTTATAGAGCAGTTCTTC. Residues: CASSSIAGNLIEQFF. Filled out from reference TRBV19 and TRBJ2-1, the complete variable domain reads DGGITQSPKYLFRKEGQNVTLSCEQNLNHDAMYWYRQDPGQGLRLIYYSQIVNDFQKGDIAEGYSVSREKKESFPLTVTSAQKNPTAFYLCASSSIAGNLIEQFFGPGTRLTVL.

The CDR3 sequence is CASSEYHGPGGGNEQFF. The CDR3 coding sequence is TGCGCCAGCAGCGAATACCATGGGCCGGGGGGCGGCAATGAGCAGTTCTTC. This chain connects TRBV4-3 to TRBJ2-1, with D possibly matching TRBD2 (7 bases). CDR3 length equals 17 residues. Germline loops: CDR1 LGHNA, CDR2 YSLEER. V was trimmed by 5 bases and J by 6 bases, leaving 23 bases between them.

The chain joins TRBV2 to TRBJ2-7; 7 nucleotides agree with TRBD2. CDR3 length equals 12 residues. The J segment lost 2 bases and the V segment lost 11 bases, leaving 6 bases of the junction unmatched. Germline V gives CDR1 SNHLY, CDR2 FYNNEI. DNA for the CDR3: TGTGCCGCTACTAGCGTCACCTACGAGCAGTACTTC. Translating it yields CAATSVTYEQYF.

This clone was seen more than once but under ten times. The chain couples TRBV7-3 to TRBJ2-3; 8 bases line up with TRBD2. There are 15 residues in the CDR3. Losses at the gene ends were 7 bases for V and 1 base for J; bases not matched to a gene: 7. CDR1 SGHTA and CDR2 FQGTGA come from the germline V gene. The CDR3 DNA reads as TGTGCCAGCATCCTTAGCGGGGTCCGCACAGATACGCAGTATTTT. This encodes CASILSGVRTDTQYF.

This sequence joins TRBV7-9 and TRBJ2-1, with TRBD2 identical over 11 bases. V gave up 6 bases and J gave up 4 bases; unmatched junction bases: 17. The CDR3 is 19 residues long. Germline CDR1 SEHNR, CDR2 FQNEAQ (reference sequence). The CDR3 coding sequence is TGTGCCAGCAGTCGAGGGGCTAGCGGGGGGCAAAGAACTTACAATGAGCAGTTCTTC. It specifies CASSRGASGGQRTYNEQFF. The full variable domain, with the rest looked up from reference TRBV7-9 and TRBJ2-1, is DTGVSQNPRHKITKRGQNVTFRCDPISEHNRLYWYRQTLGQGPEFLTYFQNEAQLEKSRLLSDRFSAERPKGSFSTLEIQRTEQGDSAMYLCASSRGASGGQRTYNEQFFGPGTRLTVL.

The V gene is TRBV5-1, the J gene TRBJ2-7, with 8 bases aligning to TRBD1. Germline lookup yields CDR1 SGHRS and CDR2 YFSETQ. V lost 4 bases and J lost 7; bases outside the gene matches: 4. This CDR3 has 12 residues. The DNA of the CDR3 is TGCGCCAGCAGCCAGGGGGCGGAGGAGCAGTACTTC. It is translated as CASSQGAEEQYF.

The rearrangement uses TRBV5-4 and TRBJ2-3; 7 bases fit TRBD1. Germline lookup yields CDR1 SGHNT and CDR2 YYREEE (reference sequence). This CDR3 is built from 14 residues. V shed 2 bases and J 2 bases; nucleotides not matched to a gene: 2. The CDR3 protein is CASSFQGVTDTQYF. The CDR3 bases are TGTGCCAGCAGCTTTCAGGGGGTCACAGATACGCAGTATTTT.

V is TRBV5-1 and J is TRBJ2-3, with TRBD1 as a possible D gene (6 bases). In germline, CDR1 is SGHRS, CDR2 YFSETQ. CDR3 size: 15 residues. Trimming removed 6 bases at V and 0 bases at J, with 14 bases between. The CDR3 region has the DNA TGCGCCAGCACCTCCCTAGGGGGTAGCACAGATACGCAGTATTTT. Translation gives CASTSLGGSTDTQYF.

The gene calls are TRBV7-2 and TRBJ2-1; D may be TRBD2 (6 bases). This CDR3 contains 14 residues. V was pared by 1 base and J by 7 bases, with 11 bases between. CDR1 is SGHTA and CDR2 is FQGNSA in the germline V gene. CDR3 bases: TGTGCCAGCAGCTTAGTGGGGGGACCGAATGAGCAGTTCTTC. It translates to CASSLVGGPNEQFF.

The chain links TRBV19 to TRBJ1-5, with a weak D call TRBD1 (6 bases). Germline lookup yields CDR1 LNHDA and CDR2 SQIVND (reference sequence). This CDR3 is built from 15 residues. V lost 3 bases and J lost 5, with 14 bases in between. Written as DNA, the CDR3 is TGTGCCAGTAGTATTTCGGGTCAGGGGTATCAGCCCCAGCATTTT. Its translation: CASSISGQGYQPQHF.

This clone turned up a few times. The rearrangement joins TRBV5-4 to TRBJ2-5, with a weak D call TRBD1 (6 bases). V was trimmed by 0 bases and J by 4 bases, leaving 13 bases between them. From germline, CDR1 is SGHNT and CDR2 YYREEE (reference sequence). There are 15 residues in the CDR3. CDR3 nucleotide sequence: TGTGCCAGCAGCTTGGGCAAGGGGGTGGGAGAGACCCAGTACTTC. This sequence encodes CASSLGKGVGETQYF.

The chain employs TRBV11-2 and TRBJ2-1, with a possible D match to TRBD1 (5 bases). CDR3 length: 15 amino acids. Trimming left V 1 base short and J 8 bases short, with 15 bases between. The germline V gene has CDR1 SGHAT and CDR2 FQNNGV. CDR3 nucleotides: TGTGCCAGCAGCTTAGGGGGCAGGGTAGTCGATGAGCAGTTCTTC. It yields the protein CASSLGGRVVDEQFF.

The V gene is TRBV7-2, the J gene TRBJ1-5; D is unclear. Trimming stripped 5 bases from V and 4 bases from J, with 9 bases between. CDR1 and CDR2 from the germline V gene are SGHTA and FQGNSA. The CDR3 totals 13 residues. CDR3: CASSPTGNQPQHF. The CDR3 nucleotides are TGTGCCAGCAGCCCCACGGGGAATCAGCCCCAGCATTTT.

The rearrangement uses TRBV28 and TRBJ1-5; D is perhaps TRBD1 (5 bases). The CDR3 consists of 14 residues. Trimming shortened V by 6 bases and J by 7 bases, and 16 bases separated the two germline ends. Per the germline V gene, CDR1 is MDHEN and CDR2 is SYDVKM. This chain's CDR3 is CASREHRRGQPQHF. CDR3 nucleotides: TGTGCCAGCAGGGAACACAGGCGGGGGCAGCCCCAGCATTTT.

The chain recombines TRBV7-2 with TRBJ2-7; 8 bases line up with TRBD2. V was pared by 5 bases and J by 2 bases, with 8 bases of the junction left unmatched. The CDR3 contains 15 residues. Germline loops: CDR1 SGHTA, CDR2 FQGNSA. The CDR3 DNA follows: TGTGCCAGCAGCCCCGGAGCGGGGGACGCCTACGAGCAGTACTTC. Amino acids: CASSPGAGDAYEQYF. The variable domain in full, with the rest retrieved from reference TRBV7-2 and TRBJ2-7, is GAGVSQSPSNKVTEKGKDVELRCDPISGHTALYWYRQSLGQGLEFLIYFQGNSAPDKSGLPSDRFSAERTGGSVSTLTIQRTQQEDSAVYLCASSPGAGDAYEQYFGPGTRLTVT.